This T cell receptor beta chain comes out of a study of T cells expressing NK-cell markers (TCRdb year 2020). About the study as a whole: Three sorted T-cell subsets (CD3+CD56+NKG2C+, CD3+CD56+NKG2C- and CD3+CD56-NKG2C+) from 8 or 9 donors had their TCR beta-chain repertoires profiled. Among the eight sequenced donors, only one was HCMV-seronegative, while the other seven were HCMV-seropositive. All eight donors whose samples were sequenced were randomly selected healthy volunteers, three of them men and five women. Illumina HiSeq 2000/2500, MiSeq or NextSeq was used to sequence libraries as 2 x 150 bp reads.

A note on this clonotype: Its antigen is unknown.

The CDR3 runs 15 residues from the cysteine to the phenylalanine. The record lacks a DNA sequence. Per the germline V gene (reference sequence), SEHNR is the CDR1 and FQNEAQ is the CDR2. The paper as a whole reports these results and caveats: Those dominant clonotypes were again the most abundant among CD3+CD56-NKG2C+ cells in several donors, at roughly 28.3-60.1%. In six donors, the dominant CD3+CD56+NKG2C+ clonotypes were found to rank among the top 10 CD8+ clonotypes and to make up about 1.0-8% of CD8+ T cells. Whether the expanded NKG2C-expressing T cell clones were specific for HCMV antigens remained unclear.

To determine HCMV serostatus, a commercial ELISA kit was used to detect HCMV-specific IgG in serum. Ficoll density gradient centrifugation was used to isolate peripheral blood mononuclear cells from blood. The sequencer was an Illumina HiSeq 2000. 5'RACE template switching, by which a universal primer site and unique molecular identifiers were added, was used to make TCR beta cDNA libraries. cDNA synthesis was primed from the TCR beta constant segment and was followed by two successive PCR amplification steps. In the authors' own workflow: MIGEC was used to demultiplex reads and group the reads by UMI, and MiTCR was used to assemble and quantify clonotypes. To exclude erroneous sequences, only TCR cDNA sequences supported by at least two reads were retained. Downstream repertoire analysis used the tcR package, and clonotypes were matched across fractions by CDR3 nucleotide sequence plus V segment. Antigen specificity was annotated against VDJdb with VDJmatch, allowing one amino acid substitution in CDR3. TCRdb reprocessed the reads, and each CDR3 protein sequence is entered once, without DNA. For this entry, the V and J calls and clone size follow TCRdb and not the study's own pipeline. In this sample's table one finds 150,000 to 180,000 distinct CDR3 sequences. The leading ten clones occupy about 39% of the sample.

This receptor was taken from a woman between 50 and 59 years old in good health. Donor details come from another sample of the same person, matched by shared clones. The specimen was blood T cells: a sorted CD56 or NKG2C T cell subset, CD4+ or CD8+ T cells, or bulk PBMC T cells (not recorded which). The sequence is built from TRBV7-9 and TRBJ2-1; TCRdb picks TRBD1, but there is no DNA to check that call. For the CDR3, the sequence is CASSAGGSWGNEQFF.